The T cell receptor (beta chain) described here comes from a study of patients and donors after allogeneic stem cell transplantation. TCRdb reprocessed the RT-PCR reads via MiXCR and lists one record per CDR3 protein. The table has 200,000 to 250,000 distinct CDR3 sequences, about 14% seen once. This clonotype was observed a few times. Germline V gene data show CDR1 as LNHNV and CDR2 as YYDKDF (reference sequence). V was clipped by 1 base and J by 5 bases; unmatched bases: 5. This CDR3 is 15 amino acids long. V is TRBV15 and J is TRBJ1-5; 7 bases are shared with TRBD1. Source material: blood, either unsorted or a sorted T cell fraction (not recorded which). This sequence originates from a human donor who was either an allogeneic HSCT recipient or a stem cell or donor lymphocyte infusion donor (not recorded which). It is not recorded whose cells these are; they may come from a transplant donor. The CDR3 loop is CATSRALGTDQPQHF. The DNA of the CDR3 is TGTGCCACCAGCAGAGCTCTCGGGACAGATCAGCCCCAGCATTTT.